This T cell receptor beta chain derives from a study of blood T cell repertoires in COVID-19. Authors' processing steps: Estimation of nucleated cell counts was performed using reference gene primer amplification. Produced via immunoSEQ multiplex PCR; TCRdb's table is partial and in-frame only. D and trimming come from the DNA, and the V and J calls and clone size come from that table. This table holds around 140,000 clones, more than 75% found once. This CDR3 is built from 15 residues. The V gene's germline CDR1 is LNHDA and CDR2 SQIVND (reference sequence). V lost 5 bases, J lost 2 bases, and 16 bases lay in between.

This receptor was obtained from a man in his 60s who had recovered from COVID-19. The chain joins TRBV19 to TRBJ2-7; D is perhaps TRBD2 (5 bases). Specimen: PBMCs or T cells enriched from blood (not recorded which). The CDR3 loop reads CASSLNPIGAYEQYF. CDR3 nucleotides: TGTGCCAGTAGTTTGAACCCCATCGGGGCCTACGAGCAGTACTTC.